This TCR beta chain stems from a study of beta chain features in type 1 diabetes. As for this clone: The sample has other DNA sequences that encode this CDR3 too.

J gave up 2 bases and V 4 bases, and 4 bases lay outside the gene matches. Germline CDR1 and CDR2: SGHRS and YFSETQ. The CDR3 consists of 15 residues. What was sequenced were expressed TCRB transcripts, since all of the isolated RNA had been reverse transcribed. Here immunoSEQ multiplex PCR was the method, and the copy in TCRdb shows in-frame clones only, minus some. The table includes about 470,000 clones, approximately 30% detected once. Naive, central memory, regulatory and stem cell-like memory cells within the CD4+ compartment were sorted using CD45RO/CCR7/CD25/CD127/CD95/CD27. Sequencing was performed on naive CD4+ T cells from blood. This clonotype originated in a man aged 18 to 29 in good health. The chain carries TRBV5-1 and TRBJ2-5; the match to TRBD2 covers 11 bases. For the CDR3, the DNA is TGCGCCAGCAGCCTCGGGACTAGCGGACAAGAGACCCAGTACTTC. Amino acid sequence: CASSLGTSGQETQYF. The whole variable domain, remainder taken from reference TRBV5-1 and TRBJ2-5, is KAGVTQTPRYLIKTRGQQVTLSCSPISGHRSVSWYQQTPGQGLQFLFEYFSETQRNKGNFPGRFSGRQFSNSRSEMNVSTLELGDSALYLCASSLGTSGQETQYFGPGTRLLVL.